These 20 T cell receptor beta chains were sequenced from one sample in a study of OX40 agonist ivuxolimab in advanced cancers. The data were produced by immunoSEQ multiplex PCR, yet TCRdb's version contains in-frame clones alone and is incomplete. Here the sample spans about 64,000 clones, approximately 85% being singletons. Sequences were derived from CD4+ or CD8+ T cells sorted from blood, sampled in a trial of the OX40 agonist ivuxolimab. Receptor source: an adult with an advanced solid tumor such as melanoma, head and neck, liver or kidney cancer.

V and J are TRBV1 and TRBJ2-3; the D call of TRBD2 is as the table states it, not checked on the DNA. TRBV1 is reported as a pseudogene. The CDR3 is 20 amino acids. CDR3 loop: CTSSQDQPRTSGNAADTQYF. CDR3 nucleotides: TGCACCAGCAGCCAAGATCAGCCCCGGACTAGCGGGAATGCGGCAGATACGCAGTATTTT.

V gene TRBV11-3 combines with J gene TRBJ2-7, with 9 bases fitting TRBD2. Per germline, CDR1 SGHNT and CDR2 YENEEA. This CDR3 is built from 15 residues. V lost 6 bases and J lost 0; bases outside the gene matches: 6. The DNA for the CDR3 is TGTGCCAGCAGTCATAGTAGCGGGAGCTCCTACGAGCAGTACTTC. Translating it yields CASSHSSGSSYEQYF.

The chain links TRBV29-1 to TRBJ2-7, with D possibly matching TRBD2 (5 bases). Germline assignment: CDR1 SQVTM and CDR2 ANQGSEA. CDR3 length: 8 amino acids. The ends were cut back, 7 bases at V and 7 bases at J, with 5 bases in the middle. The CDR3 sequence is CSAGEQYF. The CDR3 nucleotides are TGCAGCGCGGGGGAGCAGTACTTC.

This clone occurred a few times. This chain uses TRBV7-3 with TRBJ1-1; the D gene is possibly TRBD1 (6 bases). The germline gives CDR1 SGHTA, CDR2 FQGTGA. Trimming removed 0 bases at V and 4 bases at J, with 6 bases between. This CDR3 has 13 residues. CDR3 protein: CASSLTRGTEAFF. Here the CDR3 DNA reads TGTGCCAGCAGCTTAACCAGGGGCACTGAAGCTTTCTTT.

The rearrangement uses TRBV4-1 and TRBJ2-3, with 8 bases lining up with TRBD1. The CDR3 is made up of 15 amino acids. CDR1 MGHRA and CDR2 YSYEKL come from the germline V gene. V dropped 2 bases and J dropped 4; count of bases not matched to a gene: 5. In nucleotides, the CDR3 is TGCGCCAGCAGCCAACCCGGACAGGGCGCAGATACGCAGTATTTT. Its translation is CASSQPGQGADTQYF.

J is TRBJ2-6 and V is TRBV19; D gene ambiguous. The CDR3 length is 13 residues. V dropped 5 bases and J dropped 2 bases, with 4 bases sitting between them. Germline CDR1 LNHDA, CDR2 SQIVND (reference sequence). The CDR3, as DNA: TGTGCCAGTAGTGTCACTGGGGCCAACGTCCTGACTTTC. Residues: CASSVTGANVLTF.

The chain employs TRBV19 and TRBJ2-2; D uncertain. The germline gives CDR1 LNHDA, CDR2 SQIVND (reference sequence). The CDR3 sequence is 13 residues long. The V end lost 1 base, the J end lost 7 bases, and 7 bases lay between the germline ends. CDR3 DNA: TGTGCCAGTAGTATAGGGTATGACGGGGAGCTGTTTTTT. It is translated as CASSIGYDGELFF.

This chain joins TRBV5-4 and TRBJ2-7, with TRBD2 identical over 7 bases. V lost 4 bases and J lost 2; bases outside the gene matches: 9. There are 15 residues in the CDR3. From germline, CDR1 is SGHNT and CDR2 YYREEE (reference sequence). The CDR3 region has the DNA TGTGCCAGCAGCCTGGGGGGGACTACCCCCTACGAGCAGTACTTC. Protein: CASSLGGTTPYEQYF.

Only a few counts were recorded for this clone. The rearrangement links TRBV5-5 to TRBJ1-2; the match to TRBD1 covers 7 bases. The CDR3 contains 15 residues. The V gene end was trimmed by 0 bases and the J gene end by 4 bases; junction bases not matched to a gene: 6. Germline-derived CDR1 and CDR2 are SGHKS and YYEKEE (reference sequence). The CDR3 DNA is TGTGCCAGCAGCTTGGGCGAGGGGGCGAGCTATGGCTACACCTTC. It codes for CASSLGEGASYGYTF.

V usage is TRBV29-1 and J usage is TRBJ1-1; D not resolved. CDR1 and CDR2 (germline): SQVTM, ANQGSEA. V dropped 4 bases and J dropped 4 bases, with 10 bases sitting between them. The CDR3 is 12 amino acids. CDR3 in amino acids: CSVGPYGTEAFF. In DNA, the CDR3 is TGCAGCGTTGGGCCCTATGGCACTGAAGCTTTCTTT.

This chain links TRBV11-2 with TRBJ2-3; 9 bases are a match to TRBD2. The length of the CDR3 is 16 residues. The junction had 11 bases not matched to a gene; V was cut back by 5 bases and J by 5 bases. Looked up from germline, CDR1 is SGHAT and CDR2 is FQNNGV. The CDR3, as DNA: TGTGCCAGCAGCCCCTTGGGCGGGAGGGCCGGAGATACGCAGTATTTT. This translates into CASSPLGGRAGDTQYF.

The J gene is TRBJ2-2, the V gene TRBV19; D is possibly TRBD2 (6 bases). The ends were cut back, 8 bases at V and 0 bases at J, with 16 bases in the middle. CDR3 length equals 16 residues. Germline CDR1 LNHDA, CDR2 SQIVND (reference sequence). This CDR3 is CASSQMLAANTGELFF. The CDR3 DNA sequence: TGTGCCAGTTCCCAAATGTTAGCGGCGAACACCGGGGAGCTGTTTTTT.

V usage is TRBV2 and J usage is TRBJ2-1; 8 bases are a match to TRBD2. Germline assignment: CDR1 SNHLY and CDR2 FYNNEI. This CDR3 has 14 residues. J gave up 8 bases and V 7 bases, and 10 bases lay outside the gene matches. For the CDR3, the DNA is TGTGCCAGCAAGGGTAGAAGCGGGAGCGATGAGCAGTTCTTC. Translation gives CASKGRSGSDEQFF.

The rearrangement links TRBV5-1 to TRBJ2-2; the D is unclear. The length of the CDR3 is 14 residues. Trimming took off 0 bases at V and 6 bases at J, with 9 bases between the two ends. Germline V gene sequence: CDR1 SGHRS, CDR2 YFSETQ. The CDR3 coding sequence is TGCGCCAGCAGCTTGGATTTCCGGCCCGGGGAGCTGTTTTTT. Its protein product is CASSLDFRPGELFF.

V and J are TRBV28 and TRBJ2-1; 7 nucleotides line up with TRBD2. Germline V gene data show CDR1 as MDHEN and CDR2 as SYDVKM. The CDR3 extends over 16 amino acids. The CDR3 reads CAARAGGSSSYNEQFF. The CDR3 DNA sequence: TGTGCGGCGAGGGCCGGGGGGAGCTCCTCCTACAATGAGCAGTTCTTC. Full variable domain (missing parts from reference TRBV28 and TRBJ2-1): DVKVTQSSRYLVKRTGEKVFLECVQDMDHENMFWYRQDPGLGLRLIYFSYDVKMKEKGDIPEGYSVSREKKERFSLILESASTNQTSMYLCAARAGGSSSYNEQFFGPGTRLTVL.

V gene TRBV19 combines with J gene TRBJ2-1; TRBD1 matches 10 bases. CDR1 LNHDA and CDR2 SQIVND come from the germline V gene (reference sequence). The J segment lost 0 bases and the V segment lost 6 bases, leaving 2 bases of the junction unmatched. The CDR3 has 15 residues. The chain's CDR3 is CASRRTGGSYNEQFF. Here the CDR3 DNA reads TGTGCCAGTAGAAGGACAGGGGGCTCCTACAATGAGCAGTTCTTC.

The chain has TRBV10-3 and TRBJ2-2; no definite D call. This CDR3 region has 14 residues. Per germline, CDR1 ENHRY and CDR2 SYGVKD. V lost 1 base and J 3 bases, leaving 6 bases between the germline ends. CDR3 loop: CAISEFRDTGELFF. The DNA of the CDR3 is TGTGCCATCAGTGAGTTCAGAGACACCGGGGAGCTGTTTTTT.

This rearrangement joins TRBV2 to TRBJ2-1; 9 nucleotides align to TRBD2. The CDR3 extends over 14 amino acids. CDR1 is SNHLY and CDR2 is FYNNEI in the germline V gene. With 2 bases clipped from V and 9 bases from J, the junction kept 5 bases outside the gene matches. For the CDR3, the DNA is TGTGCCAGCAGTGAATACCCTAGCGGGACTGAGCAGTTCTTC. Its protein is CASSEYPSGTEQFF.

This clone is a singleton in its sample. The rearrangement links TRBV6-4 to TRBJ1-6; D ambiguous. CDR3 length: 13 amino acids. From germline, CDR1 is MRHNA and CDR2 SNTAGT. V gave up 6 bases and J gave up 12 bases, with 15 bases separating them. The CDR3 DNA sequence: TGTGCCAGCAGAGCAGGAGGCTCAGGACCCCTCCACTTT. This translates into CASRAGGSGPLHF.

The V call is TRBV5-1, the J call TRBJ1-5; TRBD1 agrees at 7 bases. V shed 4 bases, J shed 4 bases, and the junction held 2 bases outside the gene matches. The germline V gene has CDR1 SGHRS and CDR2 YFSETQ. The CDR3 covers 13 residues. DNA for the CDR3: TGCGCCAGCAGCCCGGACAGGAATCAGCCCCAGCATTTT. It encodes CASSPDRNQPQHF. Variable domain in full (rest from reference TRBV5-1 and TRBJ1-5): KAGVTQTPRYLIKTRGQQVTLSCSPISGHRSVSWYQQTPGQGLQFLFEYFSETQRNKGNFPGRFSGRQFSNSRSEMNVSTLELGDSALYLCASSPDRNQPQHFGDGTRLSIL.